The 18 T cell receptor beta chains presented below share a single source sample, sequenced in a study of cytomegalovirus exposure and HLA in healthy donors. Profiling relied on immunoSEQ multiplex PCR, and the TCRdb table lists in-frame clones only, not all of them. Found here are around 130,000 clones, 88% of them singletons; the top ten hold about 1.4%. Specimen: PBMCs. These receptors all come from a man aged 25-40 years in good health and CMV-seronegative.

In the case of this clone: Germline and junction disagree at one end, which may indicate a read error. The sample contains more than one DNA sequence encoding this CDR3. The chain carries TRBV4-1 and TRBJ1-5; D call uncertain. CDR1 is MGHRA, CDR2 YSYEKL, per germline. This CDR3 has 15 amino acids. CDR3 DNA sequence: TGCGCCAGCAGCCAAGTCATTCGGGGATATCAGCCCCAACATTTT. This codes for CASSQVIRGYQPQHF.

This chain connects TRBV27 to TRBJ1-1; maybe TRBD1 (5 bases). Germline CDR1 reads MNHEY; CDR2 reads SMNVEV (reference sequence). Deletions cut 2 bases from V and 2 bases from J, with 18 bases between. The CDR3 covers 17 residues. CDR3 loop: CASSLRGPGRRNTEAFF. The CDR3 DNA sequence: TGTGCCAGCAGTTTAAGGGGCCCAGGGCGGCGAAACACTGAAGCTTTCTTT.

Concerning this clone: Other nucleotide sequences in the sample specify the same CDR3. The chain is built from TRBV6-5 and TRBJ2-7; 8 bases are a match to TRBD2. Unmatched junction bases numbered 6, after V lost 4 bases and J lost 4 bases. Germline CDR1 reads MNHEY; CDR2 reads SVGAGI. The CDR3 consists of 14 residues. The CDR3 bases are TGTGCCAGCAGTTCTTCCGGGAGGGGGTACGAGCAGTACTTC. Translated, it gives CASSSSGRGYEQYF.

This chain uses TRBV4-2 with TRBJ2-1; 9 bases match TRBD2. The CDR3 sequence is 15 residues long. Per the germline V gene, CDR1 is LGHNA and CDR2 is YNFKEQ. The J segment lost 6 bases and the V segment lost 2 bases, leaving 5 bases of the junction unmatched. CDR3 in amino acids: CASSQTSGRPNEQFF. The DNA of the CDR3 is TGTGCCAGCAGCCAAACCAGCGGGAGGCCCAATGAGCAGTTCTTC.

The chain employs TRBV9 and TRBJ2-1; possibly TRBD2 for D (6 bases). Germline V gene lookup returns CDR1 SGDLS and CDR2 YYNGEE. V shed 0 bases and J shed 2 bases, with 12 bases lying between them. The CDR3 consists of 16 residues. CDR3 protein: CASSVDAGSPYNEQFF. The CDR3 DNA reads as TGTGCCAGCAGCGTAGACGCCGGGAGCCCCTACAATGAGCAGTTCTTC. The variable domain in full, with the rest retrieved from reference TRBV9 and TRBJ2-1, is DSGVTQTPKHLITATGQRVTLRCSPRSGDLSVYWYQQSLDQGLQFLIQYYNGEERAKGNILERFSAQQFPDLHSELNLSSLELGDSALYFCASSVDAGSPYNEQFFGPGTRLTVL.

In DNA form, the CDR3 reads TGCAGCGTTACTGCTCTAGCATCAGGAACAGATACGCAGTATTTT. Encoded protein: CSVTALASGTDTQYF. The chain uses TRBV29-1 and TRBJ2-3, with a tentative D call TRBD2 (5 bases). CDR1 is SQVTM and CDR2 is ANQGSEA in the germline V gene. This CDR3 comprises 15 residues. Trimming cost V 5 bases and J 3 bases, with 18 bases left between them.

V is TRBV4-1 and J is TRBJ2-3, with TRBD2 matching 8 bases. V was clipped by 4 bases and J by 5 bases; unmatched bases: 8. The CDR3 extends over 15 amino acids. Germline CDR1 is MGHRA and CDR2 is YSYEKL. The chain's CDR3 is CASSPQAGGEDTQYF. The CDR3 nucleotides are TGCGCCAGCAGCCCCCAGGCGGGAGGTGAAGATACGCAGTATTTT.

The CDR3 DNA is TGCGCCAGCAGCGACCCCCGGGACAGAACAGAAGAGACCCAGTACTTC. It specifies CASSDPRDRTEETQYF. The chain links TRBV5-1 to TRBJ2-5, with 7 bases fitting TRBD1. The CDR3 sequence is 16 residues long. The germline V gene encodes CDR1 SGHRS and CDR2 YFSETQ. After removal of 4 bases from V and 3 bases from J, the junction contained 12 bases not matched to a gene.

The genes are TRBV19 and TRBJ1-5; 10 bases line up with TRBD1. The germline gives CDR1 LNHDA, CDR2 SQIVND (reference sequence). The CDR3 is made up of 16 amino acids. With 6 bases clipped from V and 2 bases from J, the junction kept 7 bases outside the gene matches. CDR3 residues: CASRSTGGKGNQPQHF. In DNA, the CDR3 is TGTGCCAGTAGGTCGACAGGGGGCAAGGGCAATCAGCCCCAGCATTTT.

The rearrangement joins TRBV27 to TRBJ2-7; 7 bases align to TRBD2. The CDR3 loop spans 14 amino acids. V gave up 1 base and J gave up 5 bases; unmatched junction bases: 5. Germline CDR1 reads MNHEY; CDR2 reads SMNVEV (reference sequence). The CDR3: CASSLFGRLNEQYF. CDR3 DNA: TGTGCCAGCAGTTTATTCGGGAGGCTGAACGAGCAGTACTTC.

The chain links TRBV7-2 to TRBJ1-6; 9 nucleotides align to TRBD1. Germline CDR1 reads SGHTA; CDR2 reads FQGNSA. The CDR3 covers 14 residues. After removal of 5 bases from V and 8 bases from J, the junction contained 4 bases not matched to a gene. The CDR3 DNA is TGTGCCAGCAGCCCAACAGGGGGCCATTCACCCCTCCACTTT. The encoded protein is CASSPTGGHSPLHF.

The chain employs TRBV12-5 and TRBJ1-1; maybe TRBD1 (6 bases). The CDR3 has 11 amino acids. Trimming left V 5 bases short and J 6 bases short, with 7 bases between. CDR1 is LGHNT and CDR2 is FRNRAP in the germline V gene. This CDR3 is CASGTGSEAFF. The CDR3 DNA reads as TGTGCTAGTGGTACAGGGTCTGAAGCTTTCTTT.

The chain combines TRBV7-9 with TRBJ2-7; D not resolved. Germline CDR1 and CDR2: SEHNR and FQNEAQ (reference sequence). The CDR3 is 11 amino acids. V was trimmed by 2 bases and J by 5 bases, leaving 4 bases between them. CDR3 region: CASSLYNEQYF. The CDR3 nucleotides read TGTGCCAGCAGCTTATATAACGAGCAGTACTTC.

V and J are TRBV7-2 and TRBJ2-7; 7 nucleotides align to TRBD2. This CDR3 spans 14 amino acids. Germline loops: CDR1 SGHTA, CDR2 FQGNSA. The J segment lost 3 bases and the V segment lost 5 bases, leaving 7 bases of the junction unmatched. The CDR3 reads CASSESGKGYEQYF. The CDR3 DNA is TGTGCCAGCAGCGAAAGCGGGAAAGGCTACGAGCAGTACTTC. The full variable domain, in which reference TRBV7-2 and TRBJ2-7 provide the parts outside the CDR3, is GAGVSQSPSNKVTEKGKDVELRCDPISGHTALYWYRQSLGQGLEFLIYFQGNSAPDKSGLPSDRFSAERTGGSVSTLTIQRTQQEDSAVYLCASSESGKGYEQYFGPGTRLTVT.

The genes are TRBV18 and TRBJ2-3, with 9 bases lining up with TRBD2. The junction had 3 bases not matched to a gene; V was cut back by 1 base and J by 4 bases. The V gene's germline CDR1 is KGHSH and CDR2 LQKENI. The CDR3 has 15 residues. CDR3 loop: CASSPLAGGSDTQYF. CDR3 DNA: TGTGCCAGCTCACCACTGGCGGGAGGGTCAGATACGCAGTATTTT.

In nucleotides, the CDR3 is TGTGCCAGCAGGGCGGGAGAGACCGAGTTCTTC. This encodes CASRAGETEFF. The chain couples TRBV6-5 to TRBJ2-1, with TRBD2 identical over 7 bases. The CDR3 totals 11 residues. V trimming: 6 bases; J trimming: 14 bases; junction bases outside the gene matches: 7. Germline lookup yields CDR1 MNHEY and CDR2 SVGAGI.

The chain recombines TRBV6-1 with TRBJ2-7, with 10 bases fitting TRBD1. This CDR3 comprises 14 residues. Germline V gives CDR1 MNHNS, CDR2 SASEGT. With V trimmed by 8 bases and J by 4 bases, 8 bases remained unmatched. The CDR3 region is CASGTDRGHYEQYF. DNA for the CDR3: TGTGCCAGCGGAACAGACAGGGGGCATTACGAGCAGTACTTC.

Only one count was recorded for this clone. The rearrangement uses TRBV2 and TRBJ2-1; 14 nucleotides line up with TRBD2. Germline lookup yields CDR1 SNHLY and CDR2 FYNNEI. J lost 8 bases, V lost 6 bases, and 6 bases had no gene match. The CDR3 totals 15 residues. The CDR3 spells CASSGTSGSGYEQFF. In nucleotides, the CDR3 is TGTGCCAGCAGCGGGACTAGCGGGAGCGGATATGAGCAGTTCTTC.